The T cell receptor beta chain under discussion was sequenced for a study of beta chain features in type 1 diabetes. The V end was cut by 5 bases, the J end by 2 bases, with 19 bases between. The CDR3 consists of 16 residues. CDR1 and CDR2 from the germline V gene are GTSNPN and SVGIG (reference sequence). The authors reverse transcribed all of the isolated RNA, so sequencing captured expressed TCRB transcripts. Repertoires were generated with immunoSEQ multiplex PCR, while TCRdb's copy carries only in-frame clones and drops some. The data contain about 350,000 clones, roughly a fifth of them singletons.

The chain links TRBV30 to TRBJ2-1, with a tentative D call TRBD2 (6 bases). The sequence derives from a woman under 30 in good health. The sequenced sample consisted of naive CD4+ T cells from blood. This chain's CDR3 is CAWLLGRLAAYNEQFF. CDR3 sequence (DNA): TGTGCCTGGCTTCTAGGGAGGCTAGCAGCCTACAATGAGCAGTTCTTC.